The sequence of this T cell receptor (beta chain) was determined in a study of T-cell reconstitution after alpha-beta-depleted transplantation in children. This clonotype occurred a few times. Germline V gene sequence: CDR1 SEHNR, CDR2 FQNEAQ (reference sequence). This CDR3 spans 16 amino acids. V lost 6 bases and J 8 bases, leaving 20 bases between the germline ends. The authors prepared the TCRbeta library with unique molecular identifiers. TCRdb re-derived calls from the PCR reads in MiXCR, one entry per CDR3 protein. The data hold some 500,000 distinct CDR3 sequences, with about 16% observed a single time.

The receptor comes from a human donor who donated a stem cell graft to a child with acute lymphoblastic leukemia. This sequence joins TRBV7-9 and TRBJ1-6; TRBD1 might be the D (5 bases). Sequences were derived from PBMCs from the stem cell graft donor, sampled from the stem cell graft. CDR3 sequence reads: CASSHPQGAGDSPLHF. The CDR3 DNA reads TGTGCCAGCAGTCACCCCCAAGGGGCGGGCGATTCACCCCTCCACTTT. The complete variable domain, with remaining parts taken from reference TRBV7-9 and TRBJ1-6, reads DTGVSQNPRHKITKRGQNVTFRCDPISEHNRLYWYRQTLGQGPEFLTYFQNEAQLEKSRLLSDRFSAERPKGSFSTLEIQRTEQGDSAMYLCASSHPQGAGDSPLHFGNGTRLTVT.